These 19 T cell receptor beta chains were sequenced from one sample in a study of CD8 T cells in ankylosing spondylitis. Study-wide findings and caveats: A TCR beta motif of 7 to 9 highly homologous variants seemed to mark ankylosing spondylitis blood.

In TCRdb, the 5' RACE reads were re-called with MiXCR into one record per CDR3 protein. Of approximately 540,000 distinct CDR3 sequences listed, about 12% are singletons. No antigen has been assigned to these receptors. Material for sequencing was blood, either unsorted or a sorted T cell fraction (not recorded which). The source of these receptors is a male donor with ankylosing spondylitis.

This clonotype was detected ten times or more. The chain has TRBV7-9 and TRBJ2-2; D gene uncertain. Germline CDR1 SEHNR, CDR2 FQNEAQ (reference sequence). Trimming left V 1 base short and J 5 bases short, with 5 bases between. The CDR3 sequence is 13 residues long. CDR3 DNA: TGTGCCAGCAGCTTAGTGTCTACCGGGGAGCTGTTTTTT. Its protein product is CASSLVSTGELFF.

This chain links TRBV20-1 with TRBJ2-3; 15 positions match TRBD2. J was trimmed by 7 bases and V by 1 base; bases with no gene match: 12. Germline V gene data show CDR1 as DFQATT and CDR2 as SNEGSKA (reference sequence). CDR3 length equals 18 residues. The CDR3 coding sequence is TGCAGTGCTAGAGGGCTCGAAACCGGGACTAGCGGGAGGAATACGCAGTATTTT. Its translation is CSARGLETGTSGRNTQYF.

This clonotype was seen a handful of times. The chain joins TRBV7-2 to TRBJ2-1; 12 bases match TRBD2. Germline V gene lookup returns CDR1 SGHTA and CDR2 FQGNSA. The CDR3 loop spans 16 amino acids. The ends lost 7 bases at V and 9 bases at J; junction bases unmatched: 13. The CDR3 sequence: CASILDLAGGPGEQFF. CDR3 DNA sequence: TGTGCCAGCATTCTAGATCTAGCGGGAGGGCCCGGTGAGCAGTTCTTC.

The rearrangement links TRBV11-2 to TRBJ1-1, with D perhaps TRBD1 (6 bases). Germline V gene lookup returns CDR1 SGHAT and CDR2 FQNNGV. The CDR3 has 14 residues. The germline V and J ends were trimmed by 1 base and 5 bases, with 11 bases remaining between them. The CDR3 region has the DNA TGTGCCAGCAGCTTAGCTTACAGGGATACTGAAGCTTTCTTT. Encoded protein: CASSLAYRDTEAFF.

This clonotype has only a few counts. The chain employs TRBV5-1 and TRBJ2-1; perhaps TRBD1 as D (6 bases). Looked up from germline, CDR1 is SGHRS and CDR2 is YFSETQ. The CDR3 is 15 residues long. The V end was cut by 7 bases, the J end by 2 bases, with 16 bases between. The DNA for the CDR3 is TGCGCCAGCGGACGACAGGCCAACACCTACAATGAGCAGTTCTTC. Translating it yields CASGRQANTYNEQFF.

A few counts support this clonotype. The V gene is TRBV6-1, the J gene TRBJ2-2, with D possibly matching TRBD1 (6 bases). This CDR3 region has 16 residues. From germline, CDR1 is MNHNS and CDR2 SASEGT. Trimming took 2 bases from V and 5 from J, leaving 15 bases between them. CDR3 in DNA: TGTGCCAGCAGTGAAATCTGGGGGCGTCGGACCGGGGAGCTGTTTTTT. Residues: CASSEIWGRRTGELFF.

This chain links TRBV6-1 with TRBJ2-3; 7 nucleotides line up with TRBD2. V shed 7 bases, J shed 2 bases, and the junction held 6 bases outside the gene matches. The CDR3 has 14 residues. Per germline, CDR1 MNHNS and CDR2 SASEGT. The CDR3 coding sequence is TGTGCCAGCACTATAGCGGGTTCCACAGATACGCAGTATTTT. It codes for CASTIAGSTDTQYF.

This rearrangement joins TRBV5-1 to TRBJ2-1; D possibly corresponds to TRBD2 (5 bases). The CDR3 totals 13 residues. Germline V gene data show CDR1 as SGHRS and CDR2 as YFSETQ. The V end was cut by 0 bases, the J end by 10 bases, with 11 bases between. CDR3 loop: CASSLGLSQEQFF. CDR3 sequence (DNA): TGCGCCAGCAGCTTGGGACTATCTCAAGAGCAGTTCTTC.

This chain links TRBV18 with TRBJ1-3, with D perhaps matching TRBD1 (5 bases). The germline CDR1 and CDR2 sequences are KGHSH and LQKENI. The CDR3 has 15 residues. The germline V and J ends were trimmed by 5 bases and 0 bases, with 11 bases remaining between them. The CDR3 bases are TGTGCCAGCTCAACGGGGGTCTCCTCTGGAAACACCATATATTTT. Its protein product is CASSTGVSSGNTIYF. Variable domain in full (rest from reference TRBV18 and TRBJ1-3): NAGVMQNPRHLVRRRGQEARLRCSPMKGHSHVYWYRQLPEEGLKFMVYLQKENIIDESGMPKERFSAEFPKEGPSILRIQQVVRGDSAAYFCASSTGVSSGNTIYFGEGSWLTVV.

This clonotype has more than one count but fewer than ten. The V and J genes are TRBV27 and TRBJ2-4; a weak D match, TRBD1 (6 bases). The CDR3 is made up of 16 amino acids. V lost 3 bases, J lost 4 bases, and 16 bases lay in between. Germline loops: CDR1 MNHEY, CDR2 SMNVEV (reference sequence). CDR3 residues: CASSLKGDQGKNIQYF. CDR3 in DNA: TGTGCCAGCAGTTTGAAGGGGGATCAGGGTAAAAACATTCAGTACTTC.

CDR3: CASSQDPGQSSYNEQFF. The DNA of the CDR3 is TGTGCCAGCAGCCAAGATCCCGGCCAGAGCTCCTACAATGAGCAGTTCTTC. V usage is TRBV4-2 and J usage is TRBJ2-1; D not resolved. V lost 0 bases to trimming and J lost 0 bases, with 12 bases between them. Germline CDR1 and CDR2: LGHNA and YNFKEQ. This CDR3 has 17 residues.

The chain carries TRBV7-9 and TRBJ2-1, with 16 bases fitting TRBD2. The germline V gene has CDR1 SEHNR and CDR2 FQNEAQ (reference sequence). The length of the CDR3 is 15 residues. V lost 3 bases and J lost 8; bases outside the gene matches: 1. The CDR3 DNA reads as TGTGCCAGCAGCTTGGGGACTAGCGGGAGGGATGAGCAGTTCTTC. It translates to CASSLGTSGRDEQFF. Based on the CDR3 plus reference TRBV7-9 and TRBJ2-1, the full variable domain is DTGVSQNPRHKITKRGQNVTFRCDPISEHNRLYWYRQTLGQGPEFLTYFQNEAQLEKSRLLSDRFSAERPKGSFSTLEIQRTEQGDSAMYLCASSLGTSGRDEQFFGPGTRLTVL.

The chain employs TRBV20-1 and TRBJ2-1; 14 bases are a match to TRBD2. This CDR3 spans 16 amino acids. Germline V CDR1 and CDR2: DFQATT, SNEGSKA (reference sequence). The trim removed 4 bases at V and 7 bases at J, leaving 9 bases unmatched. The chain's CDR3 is CSATRLAGGPGNEQFF. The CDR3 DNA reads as TGCAGTGCTACCCGACTAGCGGGAGGGCCCGGGAATGAGCAGTTCTTC.

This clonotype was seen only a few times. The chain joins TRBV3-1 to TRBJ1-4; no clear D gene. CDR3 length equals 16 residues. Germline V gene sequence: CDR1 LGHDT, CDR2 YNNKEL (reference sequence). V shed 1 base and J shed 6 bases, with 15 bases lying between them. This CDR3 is CASSQGYTVGDEKLFF. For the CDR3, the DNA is TGTGCCAGCAGCCAAGGTTACACAGTCGGGGATGAAAAACTGTTTTTT.

CDR3 in amino acids: CASSVVGGYSGNTIYF. CDR3 nucleotides: TGTGCCAGCAGCGTAGTGGGGGGCTACTCTGGAAACACCATATATTTT. The chain couples TRBV9 to TRBJ1-3; TRBD1 might be the D (6 bases). The CDR3 consists of 16 residues. Trimming left V 0 bases short and J 0 bases short, with 10 bases between. The germline gives CDR1 SGDLS, CDR2 YYNGEE.

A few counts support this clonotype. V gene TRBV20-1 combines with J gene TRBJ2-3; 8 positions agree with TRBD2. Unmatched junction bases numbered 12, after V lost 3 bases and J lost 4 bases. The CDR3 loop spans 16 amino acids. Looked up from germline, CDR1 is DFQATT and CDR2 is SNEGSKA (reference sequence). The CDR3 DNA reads TGCAGTGCTAGGGACCCTAAGCGGGGGCTCCCAGATACGCAGTATTTT. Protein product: CSARDPKRGLPDTQYF.

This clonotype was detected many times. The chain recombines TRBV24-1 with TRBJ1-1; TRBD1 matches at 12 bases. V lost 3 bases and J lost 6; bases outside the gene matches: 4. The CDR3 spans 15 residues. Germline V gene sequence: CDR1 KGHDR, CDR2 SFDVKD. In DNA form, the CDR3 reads TGTGCCACCAGTGATCCCGGGACAGGGGGCTCTGAAGCTTTCTTT. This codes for CATSDPGTGGSEAFF.

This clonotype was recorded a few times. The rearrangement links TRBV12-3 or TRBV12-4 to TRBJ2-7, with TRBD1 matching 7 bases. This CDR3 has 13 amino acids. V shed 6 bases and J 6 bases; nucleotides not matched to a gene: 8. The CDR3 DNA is TGTGCCAGCAGCTCGACAGGGTTTGGCGAGCAGTACTTC. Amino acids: CASSSTGFGEQYF.

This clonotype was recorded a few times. For the CDR3, the DNA is TGCAGTGCCGCAATCTGGGAAGGTACCGGGGAGCTGTTTTTT. Translated: CSAAIWEGTGELFF. The chain carries TRBV20-1 and TRBJ2-2; D unclear. V was clipped by 6 bases and J by 5 bases, with 16 bases between them. Germline CDR1 and CDR2: DFQATT and SNEGSKA (reference sequence). The CDR3 consists of 14 residues.